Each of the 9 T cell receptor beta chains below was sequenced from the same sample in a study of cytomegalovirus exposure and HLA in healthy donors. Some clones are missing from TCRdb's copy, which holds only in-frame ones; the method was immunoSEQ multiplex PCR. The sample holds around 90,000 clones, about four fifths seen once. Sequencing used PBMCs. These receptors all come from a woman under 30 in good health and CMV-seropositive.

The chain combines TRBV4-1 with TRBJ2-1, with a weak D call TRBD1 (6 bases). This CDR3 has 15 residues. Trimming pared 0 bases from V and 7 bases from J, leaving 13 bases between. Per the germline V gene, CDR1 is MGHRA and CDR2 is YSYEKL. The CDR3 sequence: CASSQEGVRGNEQFF. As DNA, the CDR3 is TGCGCCAGCAGCCAAGAAGGAGTCAGGGGAAATGAGCAGTTCTTC.

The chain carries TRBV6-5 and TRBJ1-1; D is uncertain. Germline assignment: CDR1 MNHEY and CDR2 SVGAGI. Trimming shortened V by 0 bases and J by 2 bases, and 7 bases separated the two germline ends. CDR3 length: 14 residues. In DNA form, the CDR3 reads TGTGCCAGCAGTTACTCGTGGAGAAACACTGAAGCTTTCTTT. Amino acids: CASSYSWRNTEAFF.

The CDR3 region has the DNA TGTGCCAGCAGTCAAACCAGGGGTTGGGTTCCCCTCCACTTT. Amino acid sequence: CASSQTRGWVPLHF. The chain employs TRBV6-5 and TRBJ1-6; D is possibly TRBD1 (6 bases). V lost 5 bases and J lost 13, with 18 bases in between. The germline V gene has CDR1 MNHEY and CDR2 SVGAGI. The CDR3 is 14 amino acids.

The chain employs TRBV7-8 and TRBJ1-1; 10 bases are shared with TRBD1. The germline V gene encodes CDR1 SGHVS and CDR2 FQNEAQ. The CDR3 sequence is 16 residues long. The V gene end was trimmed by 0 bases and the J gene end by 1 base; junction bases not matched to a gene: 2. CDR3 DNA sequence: TGTGCCAGCAGCTTAGCGTGGACAGGGGGGAACACTGAAGCTTTCTTT. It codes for CASSLAWTGGNTEAFF.

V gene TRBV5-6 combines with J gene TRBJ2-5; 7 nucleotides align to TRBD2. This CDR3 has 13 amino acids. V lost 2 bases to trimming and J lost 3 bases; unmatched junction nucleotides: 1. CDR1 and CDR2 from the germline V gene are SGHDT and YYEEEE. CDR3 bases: TGTGCCAGCAGCTTTGCGGGGGAAGAGACCCAGTACTTC. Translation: CASSFAGEETQYF.

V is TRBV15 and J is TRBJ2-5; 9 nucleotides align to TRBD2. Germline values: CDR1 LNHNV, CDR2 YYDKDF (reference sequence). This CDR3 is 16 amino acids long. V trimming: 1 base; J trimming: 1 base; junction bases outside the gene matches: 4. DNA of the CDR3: TGTGCCACCAGCAGAGGAAGCGGGGGGACCCAAGAGACCCAGTACTTC. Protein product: CATSRGSGGTQETQYF.

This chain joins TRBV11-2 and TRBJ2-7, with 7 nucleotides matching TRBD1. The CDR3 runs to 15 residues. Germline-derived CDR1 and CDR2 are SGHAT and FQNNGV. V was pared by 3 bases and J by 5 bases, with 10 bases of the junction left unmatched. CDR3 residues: CASSLEVTGADEQYF. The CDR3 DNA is TGTGCCAGCAGCTTGGAAGTTACAGGGGCCGACGAGCAGTACTTC.

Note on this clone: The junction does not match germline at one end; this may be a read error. The CDR3 DNA reads TGTGCCAGCAGCTACTCCAGGGAAAGCACTGAAGCTTTCTTT. Protein sequence: CASSYSRESTEAFF. The chain is built from TRBV6-6 and TRBJ1-1; D possibly corresponds to TRBD1 (5 bases). The CDR3 contains 14 residues. Germline V gene lookup returns CDR1 MNHNY and CDR2 SVGAGI (reference sequence).

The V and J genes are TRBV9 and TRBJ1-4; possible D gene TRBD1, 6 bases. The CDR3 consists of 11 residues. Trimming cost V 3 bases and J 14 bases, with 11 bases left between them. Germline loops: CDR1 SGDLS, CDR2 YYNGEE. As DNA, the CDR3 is TGTGCCAGCAGCGCGCAGGGGATCCTGTTTTTT. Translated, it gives CASSAQGILFF.